What follows is one T cell receptor beta chain and its context. The CDR3 is made up of 14 amino acids. Germline CDR1 and CDR2: SEHNR and FQNEAQ (reference sequence). The V gene lost 7 bases and the J gene lost 1 base, with 13 bases spanning the gap. This entry comes from a study of control samples from healthy donors and cancer patients. Only in-frame clones appear in the TCRdb table, and some are missing; sequencing was by immunoSEQ multiplex PCR. The data contain approximately 230,000 clones, about 80% of them singletons. The sequencing input was PBMCs. The receptor comes from a woman in her fifties or sixties with lung cancer. This sequence joins TRBV7-9 and TRBJ1-1; D ambiguous. The CDR3 spells CASTPYFRNTEAFF. The CDR3 nucleotides read TGTGCCAGCACCCCATACTTCCGGAACACTGAAGCTTTCTTT.